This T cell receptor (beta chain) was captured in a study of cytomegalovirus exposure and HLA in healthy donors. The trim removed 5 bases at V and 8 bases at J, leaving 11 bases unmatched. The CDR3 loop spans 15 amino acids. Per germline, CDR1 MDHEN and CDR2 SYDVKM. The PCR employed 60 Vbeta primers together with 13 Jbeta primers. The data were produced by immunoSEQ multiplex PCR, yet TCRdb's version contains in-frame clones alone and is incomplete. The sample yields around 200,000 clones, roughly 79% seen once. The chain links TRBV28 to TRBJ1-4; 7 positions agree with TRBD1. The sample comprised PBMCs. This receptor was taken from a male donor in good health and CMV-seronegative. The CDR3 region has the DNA TGTGCCAGCAGTCCAGCGACAGGGTTGAGGGAAAAACTGTTTTTT. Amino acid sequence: CASSPATGLREKLFF.